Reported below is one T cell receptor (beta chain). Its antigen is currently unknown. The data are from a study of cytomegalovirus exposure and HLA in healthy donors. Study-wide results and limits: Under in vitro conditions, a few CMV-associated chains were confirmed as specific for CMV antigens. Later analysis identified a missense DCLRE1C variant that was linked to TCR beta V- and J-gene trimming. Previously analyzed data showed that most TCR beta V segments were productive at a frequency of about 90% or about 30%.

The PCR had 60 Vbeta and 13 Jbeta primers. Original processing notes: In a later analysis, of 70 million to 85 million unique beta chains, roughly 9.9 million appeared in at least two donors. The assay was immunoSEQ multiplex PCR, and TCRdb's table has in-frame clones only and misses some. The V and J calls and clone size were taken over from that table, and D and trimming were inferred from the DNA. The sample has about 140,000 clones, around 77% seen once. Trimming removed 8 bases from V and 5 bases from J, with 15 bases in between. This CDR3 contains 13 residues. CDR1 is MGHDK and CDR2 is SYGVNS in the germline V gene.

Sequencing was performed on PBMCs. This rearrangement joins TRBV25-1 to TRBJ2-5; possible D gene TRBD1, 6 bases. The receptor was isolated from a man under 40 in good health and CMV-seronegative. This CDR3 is CASGSRGRETQYF. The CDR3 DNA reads TGTGCCAGCGGGAGCAGGGGCAGGGAGACCCAGTACTTC.